This TCR beta chain was obtained from a study of CD8+CD57+ T cells in acquired aplastic anemia. The wider study: DNA per sorted CD4+ or CD8+ sample ranged about 0.19 to 30 ug, averaging approximately 3.3 ug. On average, healthy donors gave approximately 11 million reads for CD4+ cells.

Regarding the study as a whole: The number of CD8+ CDR3 sequences shared by patients and controls was twenty-nine.

Germline assignment: CDR1 DFQATT and CDR2 SNEGSKA (reference sequence). With 6 bases clipped from V and 11 bases from J, the junction kept 10 bases outside the gene matches. This CDR3 is 12 amino acids long. The template for TCR beta VDJ and CDR3 sequence profiling was genomic DNA. TCRdb reprocessed the reads with MiXCR, giving one entry per CDR3 protein. The sample yields roughly 420,000 distinct CDR3 sequences, 65% to 75% seen once. This clonotype showed up just a few times. Its specificity is not known. Sequencing was done on a sample of sorted CD4+, CD8+, or CD8+CD57+ T cells (not recorded which) from PBMCs. The V call is TRBV20-1, the J call TRBJ2-3, with 8 nucleotides matching TRBD1. This receptor was identified in a human donor in good health, serving as a control. CDR3 loop: CSAWTGSDQQYF. CDR3 nucleotides: TGCAGTGCCTGGACAGGGTCTGATCAGCAGTATTTT.